The clone carrying this T cell receptor (beta chain) appeared many times. Antigen: not known. The sample comes from a study of type 1 and type 2 diabetes patients. As for the study in general: From PBMCs, CD4+ and CD8+ T cells were isolated by magnetic microbeads. A total of around 18 million paired-end reads came from the whole study. The study, taken as a whole, reports: Some HECs seen only in T1D might also appear in more T2D or control samples.

PCR was run on genomic DNA. The TCR beta CDR3 region was amplified using 30 forward and 13 reverse primers. MiXCR was run by TCRdb on the multiplex PCR reads, yielding one entry per CDR3 protein. The sample carries 270,000 or so distinct CDR3 sequences, 47% recorded once. All diabetic donors were classified as either type 1 or type 2 diabetes. The V end lost 3 bases, the J end lost 3 bases, and 15 bases lay between the germline ends. This CDR3 spans 15 amino acids. Looked up from germline, CDR1 is SNHLY and CDR2 is FYNNEI. The TCR comes from a man younger than 35 with type 2 diabetes. Source material: peripheral blood mononuclear cells (PBMCs). The rearrangement uses TRBV2 and TRBJ2-7; a possible D gene is TRBD1 (5 bases). The chain's CDR3 is CASSELGLDIYEQYF. The CDR3 coding sequence is TGTGCCAGCAGTGAGTTAGGGTTGGACATCTACGAGCAGTACTTC. Combining the CDR3 with reference TRBV2 and TRBJ2-7 gives the whole variable domain EPEVTQTPSHQVTQMGQEVILRCVPISNHLYFYWYRQILGQKVEFLVSFYNNEISEKSEIFDDQFSVERPDGSNFTLKIRSTKLEDSAMYFCASSELGLDIYEQYFGPGTRLTVT.